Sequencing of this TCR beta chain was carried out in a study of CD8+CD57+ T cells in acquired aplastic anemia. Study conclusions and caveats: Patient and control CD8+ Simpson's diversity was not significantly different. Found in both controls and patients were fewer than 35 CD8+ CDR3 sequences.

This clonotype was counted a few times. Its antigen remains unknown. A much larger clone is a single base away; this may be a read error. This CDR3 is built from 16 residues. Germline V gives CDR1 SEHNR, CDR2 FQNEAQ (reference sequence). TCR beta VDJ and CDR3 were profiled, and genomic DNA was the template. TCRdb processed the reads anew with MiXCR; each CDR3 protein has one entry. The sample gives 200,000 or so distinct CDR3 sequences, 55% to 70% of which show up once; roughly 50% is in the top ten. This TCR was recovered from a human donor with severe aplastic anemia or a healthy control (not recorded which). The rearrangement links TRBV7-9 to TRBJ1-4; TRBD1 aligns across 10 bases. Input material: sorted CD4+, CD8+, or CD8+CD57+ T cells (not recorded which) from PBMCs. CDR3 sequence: CASSQTRDRGTEKLLF. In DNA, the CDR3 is TGTGCCAGCAGTCAAACCCGGGACAGGGGTACTGAAAAACTGCTTTTT.